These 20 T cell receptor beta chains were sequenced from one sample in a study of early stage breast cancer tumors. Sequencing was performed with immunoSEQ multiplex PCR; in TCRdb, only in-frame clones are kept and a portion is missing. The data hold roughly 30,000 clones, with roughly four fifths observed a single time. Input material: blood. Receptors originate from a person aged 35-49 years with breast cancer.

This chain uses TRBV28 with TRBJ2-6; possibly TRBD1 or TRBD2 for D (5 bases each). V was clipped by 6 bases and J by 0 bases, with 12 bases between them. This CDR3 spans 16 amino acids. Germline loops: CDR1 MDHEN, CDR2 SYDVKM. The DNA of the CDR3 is TGTGCCAGCAGCGGGACCCAACACTCTGGGGCCAACGTCCTGACTTTC. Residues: CASSGTQHSGANVLTF.

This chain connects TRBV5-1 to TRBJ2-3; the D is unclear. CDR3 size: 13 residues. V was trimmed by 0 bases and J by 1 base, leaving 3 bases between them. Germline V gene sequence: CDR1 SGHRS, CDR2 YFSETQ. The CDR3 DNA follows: TGCGCCAGCAGCTTGGCCGGCACAGATACGCAGTATTTT. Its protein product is CASSLAGTDTQYF.

CDR3 nucleotides: TGTGCCAGTAGCTTCGGCAGGGACTTGAACTACGAGCAGTACTTC. It yields the protein CASSFGRDLNYEQYF. V is TRBV19 and J is TRBJ2-7, with a weak D call TRBD2 (6 bases). From germline, CDR1 is LNHDA and CDR2 SQIVND (reference sequence). The CDR3 runs 15 residues. Trimming cost V 6 bases and J 3 bases, with 18 bases left between them.

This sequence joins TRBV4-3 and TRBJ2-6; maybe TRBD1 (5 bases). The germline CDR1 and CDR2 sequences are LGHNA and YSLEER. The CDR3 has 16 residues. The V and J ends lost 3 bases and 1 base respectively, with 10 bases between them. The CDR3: CASSHEQGSGANVLTF. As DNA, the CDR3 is TGCGCCAGCAGCCACGAGCAGGGTTCTGGGGCCAACGTCCTGACTTTC.

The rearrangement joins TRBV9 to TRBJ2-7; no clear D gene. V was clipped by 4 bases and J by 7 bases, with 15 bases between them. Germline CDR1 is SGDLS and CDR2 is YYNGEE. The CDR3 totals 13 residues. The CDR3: CASSTDTAKEQYF. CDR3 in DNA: TGTGCCAGCAGCACAGACACGGCTAAGGAGCAGTACTTC.

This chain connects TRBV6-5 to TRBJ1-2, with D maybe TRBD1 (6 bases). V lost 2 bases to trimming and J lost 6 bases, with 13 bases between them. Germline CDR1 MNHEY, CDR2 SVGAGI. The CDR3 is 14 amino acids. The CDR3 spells CASSYTGRGDGYTF. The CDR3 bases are TGTGCCAGCAGTTACACGGGCAGGGGTGATGGCTACACCTTC.

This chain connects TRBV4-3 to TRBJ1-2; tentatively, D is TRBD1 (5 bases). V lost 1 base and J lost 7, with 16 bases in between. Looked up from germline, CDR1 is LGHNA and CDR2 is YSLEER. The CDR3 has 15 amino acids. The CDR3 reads CASSQARTEGFGYTF. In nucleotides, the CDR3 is TGCGCCAGCAGCCAAGCGAGGACCGAGGGGTTTGGCTACACCTTC.

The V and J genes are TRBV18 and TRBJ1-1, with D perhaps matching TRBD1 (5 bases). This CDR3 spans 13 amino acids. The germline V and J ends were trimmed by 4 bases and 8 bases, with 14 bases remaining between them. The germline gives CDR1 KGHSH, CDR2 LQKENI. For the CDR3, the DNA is TGTGCCAGCTCACTACAGGACATGGGAGAAGCTTTCTTT. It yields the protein CASSLQDMGEAFF.

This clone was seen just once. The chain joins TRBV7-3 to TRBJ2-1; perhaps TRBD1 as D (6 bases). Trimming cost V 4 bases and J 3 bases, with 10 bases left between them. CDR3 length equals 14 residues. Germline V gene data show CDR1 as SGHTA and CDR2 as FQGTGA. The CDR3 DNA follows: TGTGCCAGCAGCTCCCGGGACAACTACAATGAGCAGTTCTTC. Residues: CASSSRDNYNEQFF.

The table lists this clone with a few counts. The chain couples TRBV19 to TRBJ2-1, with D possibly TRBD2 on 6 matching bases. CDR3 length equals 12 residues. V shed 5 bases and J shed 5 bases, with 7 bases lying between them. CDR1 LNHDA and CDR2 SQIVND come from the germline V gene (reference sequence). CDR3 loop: CASSVADNEQFF. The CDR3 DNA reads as TGTGCCAGTAGTGTAGCGGACAATGAGCAGTTCTTC.

For the CDR3, the DNA is TGTGCCAGCAGCCAAGAGAGGGCCAGGGGCCACGAGCAGTACTTC. Encoded protein: CASSQERARGHEQYF. The chain joins TRBV4-2 to TRBJ2-7; maybe TRBD1 (6 bases). From germline, CDR1 is LGHNA and CDR2 YNFKEQ. The CDR3 has 15 residues. Trimming pared 0 bases from V and 5 bases from J, leaving 14 bases between.

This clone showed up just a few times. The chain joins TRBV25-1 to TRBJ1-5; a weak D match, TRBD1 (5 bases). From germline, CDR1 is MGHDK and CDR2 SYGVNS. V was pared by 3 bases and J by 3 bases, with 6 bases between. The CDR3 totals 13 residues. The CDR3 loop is CASSDRDNQPQHF. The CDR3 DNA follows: TGTGCCAGCAGTGACAGGGACAATCAGCCCCAGCATTTT.

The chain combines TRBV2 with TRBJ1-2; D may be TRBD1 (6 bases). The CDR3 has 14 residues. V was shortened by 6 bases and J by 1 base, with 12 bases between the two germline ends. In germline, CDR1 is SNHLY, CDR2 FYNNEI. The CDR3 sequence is CASRQGAINYGYTF. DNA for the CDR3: TGTGCCAGCAGACAGGGAGCCATTAACTATGGCTACACCTTC. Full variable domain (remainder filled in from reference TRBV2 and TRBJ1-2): EPEVTQTPSHQVTQMGQEVILRCVPISNHLYFYWYRQILGQKVEFLVSFYNNEISEKSEIFDDQFSVERPDGSNFTLKIRSTKLEDSAMYFCASRQGAINYGYTFGSGTRLTVV.

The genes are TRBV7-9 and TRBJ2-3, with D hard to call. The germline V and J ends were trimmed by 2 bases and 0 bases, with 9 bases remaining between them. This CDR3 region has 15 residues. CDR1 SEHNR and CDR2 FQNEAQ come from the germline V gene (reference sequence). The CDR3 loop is CASSLHSSSTDTQYF. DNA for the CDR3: TGTGCCAGCAGCTTACATTCCTCTAGCACAGATACGCAGTATTTT.

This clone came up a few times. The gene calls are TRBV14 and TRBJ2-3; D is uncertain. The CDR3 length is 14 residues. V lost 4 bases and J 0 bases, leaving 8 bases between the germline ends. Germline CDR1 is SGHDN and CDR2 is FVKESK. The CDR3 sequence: CASSLRSSTDTQYF. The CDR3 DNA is TGTGCCAGCAGCCTAAGAAGCAGCACAGATACGCAGTATTTT.

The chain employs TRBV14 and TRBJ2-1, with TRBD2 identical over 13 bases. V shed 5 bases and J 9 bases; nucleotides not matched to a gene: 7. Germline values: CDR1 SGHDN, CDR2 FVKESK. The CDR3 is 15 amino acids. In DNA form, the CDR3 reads TGTGCCAGCAGCTCAACTAGCGGGAGGGCCCTTGAGCAGTTCTTC. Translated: CASSSTSGRALEQFF.

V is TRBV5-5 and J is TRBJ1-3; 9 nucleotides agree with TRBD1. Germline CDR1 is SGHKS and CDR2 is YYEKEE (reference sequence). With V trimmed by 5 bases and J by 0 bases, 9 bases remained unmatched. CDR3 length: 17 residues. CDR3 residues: CASSWTGAPLSGNTIYF. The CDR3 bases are TGTGCCAGCAGTTGGACAGGGGCCCCTCTCTCTGGAAACACCATATATTTT.

The CDR3 region has the DNA TGTGCCAGCAGTGAACTAGCGGGGTACCAAGAGACCCAGTACTTC. Translated: CASSELAGYQETQYF. The V call is TRBV2, the J call TRBJ2-5; 9 bases match TRBD2. This CDR3 region has 15 residues. Looked up from germline, CDR1 is SNHLY and CDR2 is FYNNEI. V shed 2 bases, J shed 0 bases, and the junction held 1 base outside the gene matches.

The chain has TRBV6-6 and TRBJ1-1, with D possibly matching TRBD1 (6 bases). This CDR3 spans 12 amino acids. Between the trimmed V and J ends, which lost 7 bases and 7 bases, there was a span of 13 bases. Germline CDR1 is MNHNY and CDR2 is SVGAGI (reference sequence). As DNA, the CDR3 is TGTGCCAGCACAGCAGGGGACGGTGAAGCTTTCTTT. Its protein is CASTAGDGEAFF.

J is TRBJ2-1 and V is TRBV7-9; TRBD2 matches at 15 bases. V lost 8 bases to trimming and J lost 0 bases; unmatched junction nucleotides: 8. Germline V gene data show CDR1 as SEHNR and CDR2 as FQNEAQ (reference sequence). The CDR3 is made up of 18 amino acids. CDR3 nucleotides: TGTGCCAGCGGTGGGACTAGCGGGAGGCAACGCTCCTACAATGAGCAGTTCTTC. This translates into CASGGTSGRQRSYNEQFF.